This TCR beta chain was retrieved from a study of PD-1 blockade in classical Hodgkin lymphoma. Study-level results: Complete responders showed a baseline diversity that resembled the diversity of newly diagnosed patients. Prior therapy or disease activity may underlie the repertoire differences, whose causes remain undefined. It was CD4+ TCR diversity, not CD8+, that rose significantly by C4D1. Relapsed/refractory patients reportedly had lower baseline diversity than newly diagnosed patients.

Germline V gene data show CDR1 as MDHEN and CDR2 as SYDVKM. Trimming pared 2 bases from V and 0 bases from J, leaving 5 bases between. This CDR3 comprises 14 residues. The repertoire was sequenced with immunoSEQ multiplex PCR; TCRdb's copy has only in-frame clones and lacks some. The table includes around 25,000 clones, around 72% detected once. Time point reported: cycle 4 day 1 (C4D1), after more than five weeks of nivolumab. All the patients suffered relapse after autologous stem cell transplantation, and brentuximab vedotin exposure differed. Remarks on this clone: Its matching antigen is unknown.

The sequenced sample was peripheral blood mononuclear cells (PBMCs), obtained before the fourth cycle of nivolumab. This sequence was found in a human donor with classical Hodgkin lymphoma. This rearrangement joins TRBV28 to TRBJ2-1; D gene ambiguous. CDR3 sequence: CASSLDNSYNEQFF. The CDR3 nucleotides are TGTGCCAGCAGTTTAGATAACTCCTACAATGAGCAGTTCTTC.